This T cell receptor (beta chain) appears in the sequencing data of a study of CD4+ T cells in melanoma. Study-wide results and caveats: Diverse differentiation states were reported for melanoma neoantigen-specific CD4+ T cells. CD8+ T cell, macrophage and B cell function reportedly correlated with neoantigen-specific CD4+ T cells.

Some clones are missing from TCRdb's copy, which holds only in-frame ones; the method was immunoSEQ multiplex PCR. The sample holds 15,000 to 20,000 clones, more than 65% seen once. The CDR3 runs 18 residues. The J segment lost 0 bases and the V segment lost 3 bases, leaving 5 bases of the junction unmatched. Germline V gene data show CDR1 as MGHRA and CDR2 as YSYEKL. In the case of this clone: The antigen remains undetermined.

Sequencing was carried out using cells from a culture (not recorded whether cultured in vitro). This receptor was identified in a human donor with melanoma. The V and J genes are TRBV4-1 and TRBJ2-3; TRBD2 matches at 14 bases. CDR3 sequence reads: CASSQRLAGGQSTDTQYF. The CDR3 nucleotides read TGCGCCAGCAGCCAGCGACTAGCGGGGGGGCAGAGCACAGATACGCAGTATTTT.